This T cell receptor beta chain was recorded in a study of OX40 agonist ivuxolimab in advanced cancers. At the level of the study: Three patients showed partial responses: one hepatocellular carcinoma and two cutaneous melanoma cases.

The repertoire was sequenced with immunoSEQ multiplex PCR; TCRdb's copy has only in-frame clones and lacks some. The profile shows under 85,000 clones, around nine tenths of them singletons. Exclusion of a patient followed from autoimmune disease history or systemic immunosuppression. The study sampled blood at baseline, cycle 4 day 1, and cycle 7 day 1. This clone was found once. This TCR was recovered from an adult with an advanced solid tumor such as melanoma, head and neck, liver or kidney cancer. The source was CD4+ or CD8+ T cells sorted from blood, collected in a trial of the OX40 agonist ivuxolimab.

The CDR3 loop is CASRVLAGGPYEQYF. The CDR3 region has the DNA TGCGCCAGCAGAGTGCTAGCGGGAGGTCCCTACGAGCAGTACTTC. The chain has TRBV4-1 and TRBJ2-7; 11 bases agree with TRBD2. V shed 6 bases, J shed 2 bases, and the junction held 6 bases outside the gene matches. CDR1 and CDR2 from the germline V gene are MGHRA and YSYEKL. The CDR3 has 15 amino acids.